This record concerns one TCR beta chain sequence. Its antigen remains unidentified. This entry is derived from a study of cytomegalovirus exposure and HLA in healthy donors. Study in general: Later analysis reported that the approximately 120 validation repertoires shared the platform of the approximately 670 first-cohort repertoires.

With 4 bases clipped from V and 2 bases from J, the junction kept 7 bases outside the gene matches. CDR3 size: 15 residues. Germline V gives CDR1 ENHRY, CDR2 SYGVKD. TCRdb's copy holds only in-frame clones and misses some; the assay was immunoSEQ multiplex PCR. The profile shows approximately 300,000 clones, about 85% of them singletons. Study-wide findings and caveats: The tendency of first-cohort TCR clusters to co-occur in the 130 or so validation repertoires was identified by a subsequent analysis. In vitro data verified three CMV-associated chains as specific for CMV antigens. Reportedly, diagnosis of cytomegalovirus status by the classifier showed high specificity and sensitivity.

The sequenced material came from PBMCs. The V and J genes are TRBV10-3 and TRBJ2-7; the match to TRBD1 covers 8 bases. The TCR was taken from a young woman in good health and CMV-seropositive. The CDR3 is CAISAEDRGPYEQYF. CDR3 DNA: TGTGCCATCAGTGCCGAAGACAGGGGCCCCTACGAGCAGTACTTC.